Each of the 24 T cell receptor beta chains below was sequenced from the same sample in a study of cytomegalovirus exposure and HLA in healthy donors. The PCR used 60 Vbeta and 13 Jbeta primers. Sequencing used immunoSEQ multiplex PCR; TCRdb keeps in-frame clones, though not all of them. This sample has 80,000 to 100,000 clones; 60% to 85% occur once, and the top ten carry under 8%. Input material: PBMCs. The receptors were sampled from a man aged 50-60 years in good health and CMV-seropositive.

The chain employs TRBV5-6 and TRBJ1-2; D call uncertain. CDR1 is SGHDT, CDR2 YYEEEE, per germline. The CDR3 is 14 amino acids. Trimming removed 4 bases at V and 4 bases at J, with 14 bases between. The CDR3 sequence is CASSRESIGYGYTF. The CDR3 DNA reads as TGTGCCAGCAGCCGTGAGTCCATCGGCTATGGCTACACCTTC.

The chain has TRBV5-4 and TRBJ2-5, with 8 nucleotides matching TRBD1. The CDR3 covers 14 residues. Looked up from germline, CDR1 is SGHNT and CDR2 is YYREEE (reference sequence). V gave up 0 bases and J gave up 2 bases; unmatched junction bases: 0. Here the CDR3 DNA reads TGTGCCAGCAGCTTGGACAGGGGGCAAGAGACCCAGTACTTC. Translation gives CASSLDRGQETQYF.

The rearrangement links TRBV9 to TRBJ2-7, with 9 bases fitting TRBD2. This CDR3 has 16 residues. Per the germline V gene, CDR1 is SGDLS and CDR2 is YYNGEE. Trimming took 4 bases from V and 4 from J; bases not matched to a gene: 12. The CDR3: CASSPARTSVSYEQYF. CDR3 DNA sequence: TGTGCCAGCAGCCCAGCAAGGACTAGCGTCAGTTACGAGCAGTACTTC.

This clone was seen a few times. This chain links TRBV7-9 with TRBJ2-3; possible D gene TRBD2, 6 bases. V was shortened by 5 bases and J by 0 bases, with 18 bases between the two germline ends. The CDR3 runs to 17 residues. The V gene's germline CDR1 is SEHNR and CDR2 FQNEAQ (reference sequence). The CDR3 region has the DNA TGTGCCAGCAGCCGTCGGGACTTTACCACTAGCACAGATACGCAGTATTTT. It specifies CASSRRDFTTSTDTQYF.

This chain links TRBV30 with TRBJ1-2, with a possible D match to TRBD1 (5 bases). The CDR3 loop spans 16 amino acids. Germline V gives CDR1 GTSNPN, CDR2 SVGIG (reference sequence). Trimming left V 3 bases short and J 3 bases short, with 20 bases between. The CDR3, as DNA: TGTGCCTGGAGCTTCGGGGGGACTACCCTTTACTATGGCTACACCTTC. Encoded protein: CAWSFGGTTLYYGYTF.

This clone appeared once. The gene calls are TRBV7-2 and TRBJ2-1, with 10 bases lining up with TRBD2. Looked up from germline, CDR1 is SGHTA and CDR2 is FQGNSA. The CDR3 totals 15 residues. J was trimmed by 6 bases and V by 0 bases; bases with no gene match: 2. Here the CDR3 reads CASSLASGGSNEQFF. The DNA for the CDR3 is TGTGCCAGCAGCTTAGCTAGCGGGGGGAGCAATGAGCAGTTCTTC.

This clone was recorded a few times. This chain uses TRBV15 with TRBJ2-5, with a weak D call TRBD2 (5 bases). The DNA matches TRBJ2-7 better at its end, which makes the J call doubtful. The CDR3 totals 15 residues. Per germline, CDR1 LNHNV and CDR2 YYDKDF (reference sequence). CDR3 sequence reads: CATSSPPTGTYEQYF. The CDR3 nucleotides read TGTGCCACCAGCAGTCCACCGACGGGAACCTACGAGCAGTACTTC.

The sample holds one count of this clone. The chain recombines TRBV6-1 with TRBJ2-7; D not resolved. This CDR3 spans 13 amino acids. Germline loops: CDR1 MNHNS, CDR2 SASEGT. V was trimmed by 2 bases and J by 4 bases, leaving 9 bases between them. This CDR3 reads CASSERRPYEQYF. Here the CDR3 DNA reads TGTGCCAGCAGTGAACGGAGACCTTACGAGCAGTACTTC.

The rearrangement links TRBV5-6 to TRBJ2-3, with D possibly TRBD2 on 7 matching bases. The germline V gene encodes CDR1 SGHDT and CDR2 YYEEEE. Trimming left V 7 bases short and J 0 bases short, with 21 bases between. The CDR3 totals 17 residues. CDR3 coding DNA: TGTGCCAGCCTTCGGATGGGGCGGGGGCTGAGCACAGATACGCAGTATTTT. Its translation is CASLRMGRGLSTDTQYF.

The chain employs TRBV9 and TRBJ1-4; D is unresolved. The CDR3 contains 13 residues. V lost 3 bases and J 4 bases, leaving 7 bases between the germline ends. Germline loops: CDR1 SGDLS, CDR2 YYNGEE. CDR3 sequence (DNA): TGTGCCAGCAGCGACAGAATTAATGAAAAACTGTTTTTT. Its translation is CASSDRINEKLFF.

The chain is built from TRBV30 and TRBJ1-2, with 7 bases fitting TRBD1. With 1 base clipped from V and 8 bases from J, the junction kept 10 bases outside the gene matches. Germline CDR1 is GTSNPN and CDR2 is SVGIG (reference sequence). The CDR3 totals 14 residues. The CDR3 loop reads CAWSGVMTGSGYTF. The CDR3 DNA reads as TGTGCCTGGAGTGGGGTTATGACAGGGTCCGGCTACACCTTC.

This chain connects TRBV19 to TRBJ1-2, with D perhaps TRBD1 (6 bases). Trimming left V 5 bases short and J 4 bases short, with 14 bases between. This CDR3 is 14 amino acids long. Germline assignment: CDR1 LNHDA and CDR2 SQIVND (reference sequence). CDR3 protein: CASSPTGSGYGYTF. CDR3 in DNA: TGTGCCAGTAGTCCAACAGGGTCGGGCTATGGCTACACCTTC.

The chain couples TRBV10-3 to TRBJ2-7; TRBD2 matches 10 bases. Germline-derived CDR1 and CDR2 are ENHRY and SYGVKD. V dropped 11 bases and J dropped 0; count of bases not matched to a gene: 7. The CDR3 length is 14 residues. As DNA, the CDR3 is TGTGCCGCTACTAGCGGGGTGAGCTCCTACGAGCAGTACTTC. Its translation: CAATSGVSSYEQYF.

This clone was found a few times. The chain has TRBV27 and TRBJ2-5, with TRBD2 matching over 7 bases. The ends lost 6 bases at V and 5 bases at J; junction bases unmatched: 6. Looked up from germline, CDR1 is MNHEY and CDR2 is SMNVEV (reference sequence). CDR3 length equals 13 residues. CDR3 amino acids: CASRGLGRETQYF. The CDR3 region has the DNA TGTGCCAGCAGGGGACTCGGGAGGGAGACCCAGTACTTC.

This chain links TRBV18 with TRBJ1-2; tentatively, D is TRBD1 (6 bases). The CDR3 is made up of 15 amino acids. The V end lost 2 bases, the J end lost 7 bases, and 17 bases lay between the germline ends. In germline, CDR1 is KGHSH, CDR2 LQKENI. The CDR3 DNA reads as TGTGCCAGCTCACCAATACAGGACCCACAGGGTGGCTACACCTTC. It encodes CASSPIQDPQGGYTF.

The V call is TRBV7-2, the J call TRBJ1-2; TRBD1 matches at 9 bases. CDR3 length: 15 amino acids. J lost 5 bases, V lost 3 bases, and 7 bases had no gene match. Germline V lookup: CDR1 SGHTA, CDR2 FQGNSA. Here the CDR3 reads CASSFEGQGGYGYTF. In DNA form, the CDR3 reads TGTGCCAGCAGCTTCGAGGGACAGGGAGGTTATGGCTACACCTTC.

The chain joins TRBV28 to TRBJ2-7, with 9 bases lining up with TRBD1. Trimming at V came to 7 bases and at J to 2 bases, leaving 6 bases not matched to a gene. The germline CDR1 and CDR2 sequences are MDHEN and SYDVKM. This CDR3 spans 14 amino acids. The CDR3 region has the DNA TGTGCCAGCAAATACAGGGGGCTAACCTACGAGCAGTACTTC. Translating it yields CASKYRGLTYEQYF.

This clone was recorded once. The rearrangement uses TRBV2 and TRBJ1-1; D is unresolved. The CDR3 is made up of 15 amino acids. V was trimmed by 4 bases and J by 3 bases, leaving 15 bases between them. CDR1 is SNHLY and CDR2 is FYNNEI in the germline V gene. DNA for the CDR3: TGTGCCAGCAGTGCTGGCCCGGTCGGGGACACTGAAGCTTTCTTT. It encodes CASSAGPVGDTEAFF.

This clone was detected a few times. J is TRBJ1-3 and V is TRBV28; a weak D match, TRBD1 (5 bases). This CDR3 is 14 amino acids long. V lost 8 bases and J 0 bases, leaving 11 bases between the germline ends. CDR1 MDHEN and CDR2 SYDVKM come from the germline V gene. CDR3 amino acids: CASRTSSSGNTIYF. The CDR3 DNA reads as TGTGCCAGCCGGACATCGAGCTCTGGAAACACCATATATTTT.

The chain joins TRBV5-1 to TRBJ1-5; D is uncertain. The CDR3 has 14 amino acids. V was cut by 4 bases and J by 0 bases, with 8 bases left in between. Germline lookup yields CDR1 SGHRS and CDR2 YFSETQ. As DNA, the CDR3 is TGCGCCAGCAGCCCGGACTTTAGCAATCAGCCCCAGCATTTT. Translating it yields CASSPDFSNQPQHF.

The chain joins TRBV7-8 to TRBJ2-5; D not resolved. The CDR3 length is 12 residues. With 3 bases removed from V and 7 bases from J, the gap between germline ends came to 9 bases. From germline, CDR1 is SGHVS and CDR2 FQNEAQ. CDR3 residues: CASSFQVWTQYF. In DNA, the CDR3 is TGTGCCAGCAGCTTCCAGGTGTGGACCCAGTACTTC.

CDR3 coding DNA: TGTGCTAGTGGTTTGGTATTAAGGCCAGGAAAGGCTAACTATGGCTACACCTTC. Translation gives CASGLVLRPGKANYGYTF. The chain links TRBV12-5 to TRBJ1-2; D gene unclear. Germline CDR1 LGHNT, CDR2 FRNRAP. The length of the CDR3 is 18 residues. Trimming shortened V by 0 bases and J by 0 bases, and 17 bases separated the two germline ends.

The chain recombines TRBV6-5 with TRBJ2-7; 8 bases agree with TRBD1. The CDR3 spans 13 residues. Trimming cost V 5 bases and J 5 bases; bases outside gene matches: 5. Germline loops: CDR1 MNHEY, CDR2 SVGAGI. This CDR3 reads CASSRTGSDEQYF. DNA for the CDR3: TGTGCCAGCAGTCGGACAGGGTCCGACGAGCAGTACTTC.

The V and J genes are TRBV6-4 and TRBJ2-5, with a weak D call TRBD2 (6 bases). CDR1 and CDR2 from the germline V gene are MRHNA and SNTAGT. V gave up 10 bases and J gave up 5 bases, with 17 bases separating them. This CDR3 has 13 amino acids. For the CDR3, the DNA is TGTGCCAAGGGACTGTCTCTGAGGGAGACCCAGTACTTC. This sequence encodes CAKGLSLRETQYF.